This T cell receptor beta chain emerged from a study of cytomegalovirus exposure and HLA in healthy donors. Study-wide points: No immune exposure information besides CMV serostatus was available. As a later analysis showed, a missense DCLRE1C variant was linked to trimming of TCR beta V- and J-genes.

This clone is a singleton in its sample. As yet, its antigen is unknown. The PCR was carried out with 60 Vbeta primers and 13 Jbeta primers. Generated by immunoSEQ multiplex PCR, the TCRdb table keeps only in-frame clones and is missing some. Among about 200,000 clones listed, over 75% were seen once. CDR3 size: 17 residues. The junction had 12 bases not matched to a gene; V was cut back by 4 bases and J by 1 base. Germline loops: CDR1 SGHNT, CDR2 YYREEE (reference sequence). The clonotype comes from a girl aged 2 to 10 in good health and CMV-seronegative. Sequenced input: PBMCs. The rearrangement joins TRBV5-4 to TRBJ1-1; 8 bases agree with TRBD1. CDR3 coding DNA: TGTGCCAGCAGCGGCCGGACAGGGCGGGACGGGAACACTGAAGCTTTCTTT. It encodes CASSGRTGRDGNTEAFF.